This T cell receptor (beta chain) was found in a study of chemoradiotherapy in HPV16-positive cancers (dated by TCRdb to the early 2020s). Broadly, across the study: Functional T-cell assays on cells from two HPV16-positive patients defined candidate HPV-specific T-cell clones and common TCR motifs. The study set out to ask whether T-cell immunity against the HPV oncoproteins E6 and E7 changes over the course of chemoradiotherapy and whether that immunity affects survival. TCR repertoires from 86 patients with HPV-related cancers were then used to track the candidate HPV-specific TCRs and motifs.

Receptor libraries were prepared by the immunoSEQ multiplex PCR assay. TCRdb provides this immuneACCESS table in a form limited to in-frame rearrangements. Some clones are lacking; in checked studies, under half of them reflect an unresolved V gene, and why the rest are absent is not known. The sample table contains about 7,000 clones; only one count was recorded for over 75% of them. The ten largest clones add up to roughly 3.5% of the sample. General study outcomes and caveats: In HPV16-positive patients, expansion of HPV-responsive T cells during chemoradiotherapy was found to be associated with improved recurrence-free survival. Only two HPV16-positive patients were used to derive the functional definition of HPV-specific T cells, and the survival association was reported for HPV16-positive patients. Expansion of candidate HPV-specific clones and E7-related TCR motifs was observed in the tumor microenvironment during treatment, whereas no such expansion was observed for non-HPV-specific T cells.

Repertoires were sampled repeatedly over the course of chemoradiotherapy so that clonal expansion in the tumor microenvironment could be followed. Trimming at the junction amounts to 0 bases on V and 1 base on J, and the germline ends lie 15 bases apart. Including cysteine and phenylalanine, the CDR3 has 17 amino acids. The sequence is cut down to CDR3 DNA, 51 bases in frame from base 1. For CDR1 and CDR2, the germline V gene lists LGHNA and YNFKEQ. On this clone itself: There is no known antigen for this receptor. One base away there is no much larger clone; base qualities are not given.

Sampling was performed from a patient who underwent chemoradiotherapy. The sequence was collected from a human donor with HPV-associated anogenital cancer. The chain employs TRBV4-2 and TRBJ2-5, with TRBD1 tentatively as D gene (6 bases match). Here is the DNA: TGTGCCAGCAGCCAAGACGATAGGGGGTTCATCCAAGAGACCCAGTACTTC. Its amino acids are CASSQDDRGFIQETQYF.